This T cell receptor beta chain was captured in a study of OX40 agonist ivuxolimab in advanced cancers. Clones were sequenced by immunoSEQ multiplex PCR, and TCRdb holds only the in-frame ones, with some missing. The sample holds roughly 48,000 clones; around nine tenths are singletons and the top ten take 10%. The clonotype was recovered from an adult with an advanced solid tumor such as melanoma, head and neck, liver or kidney cancer. Here the sequenced sample was CD4+ or CD8+ T cells sorted from blood, taken in a trial of the OX40 agonist ivuxolimab.

The CDR3 coding sequence is TGTGCCAGTTTTCCCGGGACGGGGCTTGAAGCTTTCTTT. Amino acids: CASFPGTGLEAFF. The genes are TRBV18 and TRBJ1-1; TRBD1 might be the D (5 bases). CDR1 and CDR2 (germline): KGHSH, LQKENI. CDR3 length: 13 residues. V dropped 9 bases and J dropped 7 bases, with 18 bases sitting between them. Together with reference TRBV18 and TRBJ1-1, the CDR3 gives the full variable domain: NAGVMQNPRHLVRRRGQEARLRCSPMKGHSHVYWYRQLPEEGLKFMVYLQKENIIDESGMPKERFSAEFPKEGPSILRIQQVVRGDSAAYFCASFPGTGLEAFFGQGTRLTVV.